The rows below give T cell receptor beta chains drawn from one sample of a study of blood T cell repertoires in COVID-19. Only in-frame clones appear in the TCRdb table, and some are missing; sequencing was by immunoSEQ multiplex PCR. The table shows 90,000 to 130,000 clones, with approximately 68% occurring only once. The sequenced sample was peripheral blood. These receptor sequences come from a woman in her sixties with acute or convalescent COVID-19. Each CDR3 is given with its conserved first and last residue. D genes are given only for firm matches. Some rows have no size entry. The others give once, few or many, or a class for an expanded clone.

v_call: TRBV7-9; clone_size: -; j_call: TRBJ2-3; d_call: TRBD2; cdr3_nt: TGTGCCAGCAGCTCGGCGGGGGGCAGCACAGATACGCAGTATTTT; cdr3_aa: CASSSAGGSTDTQYF
v_call: TRBV14; clone_size: -; j_call: TRBJ1-4; d_call: -; cdr3_nt: TGTGCCAGCAGCCCGGGTCCCCAGGGATTAAATGAAAAACTGTTTTTT; cdr3_aa: CASSPGPQGLNEKLFF
v_call: TRBV4-2; clone_size: once; j_call: TRBJ1-5; d_call: -; cdr3_nt: TGTGCCAGCAGCCAAGATCCAGGGTCGGATCAGCCCCAGCATTTT; cdr3_aa: CASSQDPGSDQPQHF
v_call: TRBV27; clone_size: -; j_call: TRBJ2-7; d_call: -; cdr3_nt: TGTGCCAGCAGTCCTACTACAGGGTCCTACGAGCAGTACTTC; cdr3_aa: CASSPTTGSYEQYF
v_call: TRBV6-5; clone_size: -; j_call: TRBJ2-1; d_call: TRBD1; cdr3_nt: TGTGCCAGCAGTATCGGTACAGGGGGTGAGCAGTTCTTC; cdr3_aa: CASSIGTGGEQFF
v_call: TRBV28; clone_size: -; j_call: TRBJ1-1; d_call: TRBD1; cdr3_nt: TGTGCCAGCAGTTCTCCGGGACAGGTGAACACTGAAGCTTTCTTT; cdr3_aa: CASSSPGQVNTEAFF
v_call: TRBV6-5; clone_size: -; j_call: TRBJ1-2; d_call: TRBD1; cdr3_nt: TGTGCCAGCAGTTACTCGGGTCAGGGGGTGAGCTATGGCTACACCTTC; cdr3_aa: CASSYSGQGVSYGYTF
v_call: TRBV18; clone_size: -; j_call: TRBJ1-2; d_call: TRBD1; cdr3_nt: TGTGCCAGCTCAACTAGACAGGGATGTCGGGTTGGCTACACCTTC; cdr3_aa: CASSTRQGCRVGYTF
v_call: TRBV29-1; clone_size: -; j_call: TRBJ1-5; d_call: TRBD1; cdr3_nt: TGCAGCGTCGCCACCGGGACAGGGAATCAGCCCCAGCATTTT; cdr3_aa: CSVATGTGNQPQHF
v_call: TRBV30; clone_size: few; j_call: TRBJ2-2; d_call: -; cdr3_nt: TGTGCCTGGTTACACCAAGGGGTCGGGGAGCTGTTTTTT; cdr3_aa: CAWLHQGVGELFF
v_call: TRBV6-1; clone_size: -; j_call: TRBJ1-1; d_call: -; cdr3_nt: TGTGCCAGCAGTGAACTTGGTCGGGACACTGAAGCTTTCTTT; cdr3_aa: CASSELGRDTEAFF
v_call: TRBV15; clone_size: -; j_call: TRBJ2-3; d_call: TRBD2; cdr3_nt: TGTGCCACCAGCAGACCTGACCGTCAGCGGGGGGGCACAGATACGCAGTATTTT; cdr3_aa: CATSRPDRQRGGTDTQYF
v_call: TRBV24-1; clone_size: -; j_call: TRBJ2-1; d_call: -; cdr3_nt: TGTGCCACCAGCATGGCAAATGAGCAGTTCTTC; cdr3_aa: CATSMANEQFF
v_call: TRBV2; clone_size: -; j_call: TRBJ2-1; d_call: TRBD2; cdr3_nt: TGTGCCAGCACGCTAGCGGGGGGGAGCTCCTACAATGAGCAGTTCTTC; cdr3_aa: CASTLAGGSSYNEQFF
v_call: TRBV6-2/TRBV6-3; clone_size: few; j_call: TRBJ1-3; d_call: TRBD1; cdr3_nt: TGTGCCAGCAGCTCCCCAGGGGGCGCAACTGGAAACACCATATATTTT; cdr3_aa: CASSSPGGATGNTIYF
v_call: TRBV6-2/TRBV6-3; clone_size: -; j_call: TRBJ2-7; d_call: TRBD1; cdr3_nt: TGTGCCAGCAGCAGAACAAGGGGACAGGGCCTGGCCTACGAGCAGTACTTC; cdr3_aa: CASSRTRGQGLAYEQYF
v_call: TRBV3-1/TRBV3-2; clone_size: -; j_call: TRBJ2-1; d_call: TRBD1; cdr3_nt: TGTGCCAGCAGCCCCGGGACAGCGCCTACTAATGAGCAGTTCTTC; cdr3_aa: CASSPGTAPTNEQFF
v_call: TRBV14; clone_size: once; j_call: TRBJ1-6; d_call: TRBD1; cdr3_nt: TGTGCCAGCAGCCTTCGGGCAGGGGGCTTCTATTCACCCCTCCACTTT; cdr3_aa: CASSLRAGGFYSPLHF
v_call: TRBV9; clone_size: -; j_call: TRBJ1-1; d_call: -; cdr3_nt: TGTGCCAGCAGCATCTTCGCGGGGTCTGAAGCTTTCTTT; cdr3_aa: CASSIFAGSEAFF
v_call: TRBV10-3; clone_size: -; j_call: TRBJ2-7; d_call: -; cdr3_nt: TGTGCCATCAGTGAGTCTCGCCCAGGGGCAGGGACCTACGAGCAGTACTTC; cdr3_aa: CAISESRPGAGTYEQYF
v_call: TRBV30; clone_size: -; j_call: TRBJ1-1; d_call: -; cdr3_nt: TGTGCCTGGAGTGTACAGCTGGACACTGAAGCTTTCTTT; cdr3_aa: CAWSVQLDTEAFF
v_call: TRBV9; clone_size: few; j_call: TRBJ2-7; d_call: -; cdr3_nt: TGTGCCAGCAGCACCCAGGTCTGGGGCACCGAGCAGTACTTC; cdr3_aa: CASSTQVWGTEQYF
v_call: TRBV10-3; clone_size: -; j_call: TRBJ2-5; d_call: TRBD1; cdr3_nt: TGTGCCATCAGACCAGAACAGGGGGCGAGAGAGACCCAGTACTTC; cdr3_aa: CAIRPEQGARETQYF
v_call: TRBV25-1; clone_size: -; j_call: TRBJ2-2; d_call: -; cdr3_nt: TGTGCCAGCAGTGAAGGGGGCCGGAACACCGGGGAGCTGTTTTTT; cdr3_aa: CASSEGGRNTGELFF
v_call: TRBV2; clone_size: -; j_call: TRBJ1-4; d_call: TRBD1; cdr3_nt: TGTGCCAGCAGTGGCGGGACAGGGGGTGAAAAACTGTTTTTT; cdr3_aa: CASSGGTGGEKLFF
v_call: TRBV2; clone_size: -; j_call: TRBJ2-5; d_call: TRBD2; cdr3_nt: TGTGCCAGCAGTGAAGCGGGACTAGCGGGGCAAGGCGTCGCCCAAGAGACCCAGTACTTC; cdr3_aa: CASSEAGLAGQGVAQETQYF
v_call: TRBV28; clone_size: once; j_call: TRBJ1-5; d_call: -; cdr3_nt: TGTGCCAGCAGTTTGCTATCTCAGCCCCAGCATTTT; cdr3_aa: CASSLLSQPQHF
v_call: TRBV12-3/TRBV12-4; clone_size: few; j_call: TRBJ2-1; d_call: -; cdr3_nt: TGTGCCAGCAGTTTAGGGATAGACTCTGAGCAGTTCTTC; cdr3_aa: CASSLGIDSEQFF